Listed below are T cell receptor beta chains from one sample, sequenced in a study of CD4 T cells in relation to SARS-CoV-2 and coronaviruses. This table comes from immunoSEQ multiplex PCR, and its TCRdb copy is limited to in-frame clones, with some not included. The table includes nearly 30,000 clones, more than 75% detected once. For these TCRs, the target antigens are not known. The sample was CD4+ T cells from PBMCs, cultured in vitro. The receptors stem from a human donor in good health. CDR3s include the opening cysteine and the closing phenylalanine or tryptophan. Fields, in order: clone size, V gene, J gene, D gene, CDR3 protein, CDR3 DNA. D genes are given only for firm matches. Clone size appears in some rows only: once, few, many, or a class for an expanded clone.

NA	TRBV7-9	TRBJ2-7	NA	CASSFSYEQYF	TGTGCCAGCAGCTTCTCCTACGAGCAGTACTTC
NA	TRBV6-2/TRBV6-3	TRBJ2-7	TRBD2	CASSYGLAGSYEQYF	TGTGCCAGCAGTTACGGGCTAGCGGGAAGCTACGAGCAGTACTTC
NA	TRBV30	TRBJ2-1	TRBD2	CAWNRGLAAHNEQFF	TGTGCCTGGAATCGAGGACTAGCGGCCCACAATGAGCAGTTCTTC
few	TRBV11-2	TRBJ2-3	NA	CASSLDLWQGLLSTDTQYF	TGTGCCAGCAGCTTAGATTTGTGGCAGGGGTTACTAAGCACAGATACGCAGTATTTT
NA	TRBV7-9	TRBJ1-6	TRBD1	CASSRTGYNSPLHF	TGTGCCAGCAGCCGGACAGGTTATAATTCACCCCTCCACTTT
NA	TRBV7-2	TRBJ1-2	NA	CASSLSVGGDYGYTF	TGTGCCAGCAGCTTAAGCGTGGGTGGGGACTATGGCTACACCTTC
NA	TRBV3-1/TRBV3-2	TRBJ2-7	NA	CASSQGPAGTYEQYF	TGTGCCAGCAGCCAAGGCCCCGCAGGAACCTACGAGCAGTACTTC
NA	TRBV3-1/TRBV3-2	TRBJ2-5	NA	CASSQLQETQYF	TGTGCCAGCAGCCAGCTCCAAGAGACCCAGTACTTC
once	TRBV9	TRBJ2-3	TRBD2	CASSVDSGGPPDTQYF	TGTGCCAGCAGCGTAGACAGCGGGGGGCCGCCAGATACGCAGTATTTT
NA	TRBV18	TRBJ2-6	NA	CASSPPGGGSGGANVLTF	TGTGCCAGCTCACCACCGGGCGGAGGGAGCGGTGGGGCCAACGTCCTGACTTTC
once	TRBV10-2	TRBJ2-5	NA	CASSEPPVTQYF	TGCGCCAGCAGTGAACCCCCGGTCACCCAGTACTTC
NA	TRBV7-9	TRBJ2-6	NA	CASSPLKSSGANVLTF	TGTGCCAGCAGCCCCCTGAAGAGCTCTGGGGCCAACGTCCTGACTTTC
NA	TRBV11-2	TRBJ1-2	TRBD1	CASSLHPGQGGGYTF	TGTGCCAGCAGCTTACACCCCGGACAGGGAGGCGGCTACACCTTC
NA	TRBV5-1	TRBJ2-3	TRBD2	CASSFGGLSTDTQYF	TGCGCCAGCAGCTTCGGGGGGTTAAGCACAGATACGCAGTATTTT
few	TRBV9	TRBJ1-6	NA	CASSVDSRSPLHF	TGTGCCAGCAGCGTGGACAGTCGTTCACCCCTCCACTTT
NA	TRBV7-2	TRBJ1-2	TRBD1	CASSLAPGTGADGYTF	TGTGCCAGCAGCTTAGCGCCCGGGACAGGGGCGGATGGCTACACCTTC
NA	TRBV7-2	TRBJ2-3	TRBD2	CASSYGTSGGTDTQYF	TGTGCCAGCAGCTACGGGACTAGCGGGGGTACAGATACGCAGTATTTT
NA	TRBV10-2	TRBJ2-3	TRBD2	CASSLAGGPADTQYF	TGCGCCAGCAGTCTAGCGGGGGGGCCAGCAGATACGCAGTATTTT
NA	TRBV10-3	TRBJ2-7	NA	CAIWQGGGYQQYF	TGTGCCATCTGGCAGGGGGGCGGCTACCAGCAGTACTTC
NA	TRBV5-1	TRBJ1-3	NA	CASSEQTSGNTIYF	TGCGCCAGCAGCGAGCAGACCTCTGGAAACACCATATATTTT
NA	TRBV18	TRBJ2-1	NA	CASSPMGGGFSYNEQFF	TGTGCCAGCTCACCGATGGGGGGAGGCTTCTCCTACAATGAGCAGTTCTTC
NA	TRBV6-4	TRBJ2-3	TRBD1	CASSPNLFSGTGVTDTQYF	TGTGCCAGCAGTCCCAACCTCTTTTCCGGGACAGGAGTCACAGATACGCAGTATTTT
NA	TRBV19	TRBJ1-6	NA	CASSSRGFSYNSPLHF	TGTGCCAGTAGTAGCAGGGGTTTCTCCTATAATTCACCCCTCCACTTT
NA	TRBV20-1	TRBJ2-5	NA	CSASRADPGTQYF	TGCAGTGCTAGTCGCGCGGACCCAGGGACCCAGTACTTC
NA	TRBV6-2/TRBV6-3	TRBJ2-7	NA	CASSSNYPTYEQYF	TGTGCCAGCAGTTCGAACTACCCCACCTACGAGCAGTACTTC
NA	TRBV5-8	TRBJ1-5	NA	CASSLFGGPSNQPQHF	TGTGCCAGCAGCTTATTTGGGGGGCCGAGCAATCAGCCCCAGCATTTT
NA	TRBV2	TRBJ1-1	NA	CASRWWGTEAFF	TGTGCCAGCAGGTGGTGGGGCACTGAAGCTTTCTTT
NA	TRBV7-8	TRBJ2-3	TRBD2	CASSHIGGAGIDTQYF	TGTGCCAGCAGCCACATCGGGGGGGCCGGTATAGATACGCAGTATTTT
once	TRBV29-1	TRBJ2-3	NA	CSATLGGEDTQYF	TGCAGCGCTACTCTAGGGGGGGAAGATACGCAGTATTTT
NA	TRBV21-1	TRBJ2-7	NA	CASSGLAPSYEQYF	TGTGCCAGCAGCGGGCTAGCTCCCTCCTACGAGCAGTACTTC
NA	TRBV5-5	TRBJ1-1	NA	CASSLIGADTEAFF	TGTGCCAGCAGCTTGATAGGGGCGGACACTGAAGCTTTCTTT
NA	TRBV5-4	TRBJ2-5	NA	CASSTWVAETQYF	TGTGCCAGCAGCACCTGGGTAGCGGAGACCCAGTACTTC
NA	TRBV12-5	TRBJ1-4	TRBD1	CASGLEQGGKLFF	TGTGCTAGTGGTTTGGAACAGGGGGGAAAACTGTTTTTT
NA	TRBV5-1	TRBJ2-5	NA	CASSLDSGQETQYF	TGCGCCAGCAGCTTGGACAGCGGCCAAGAGACCCAGTACTTC
NA	TRBV4-3	TRBJ1-1	NA	CASSQDHRMNTEAFF	TGCGCCAGCAGCCAAGATCATAGGATGAACACTGAAGCTTTCTTT
few	TRBV4-2	TRBJ2-7	TRBD2	CASSPAATREEGEQYF	TGTGCCAGCAGCCCAGCTGCCACGCGGGAGGAGGGCGAGCAGTACTTC
NA	TRBV7-3	TRBJ1-1	NA	CASSSSGHPRTEAFF	TGTGCCAGCAGCTCCTCGGGACACCCAAGGACTGAAGCTTTCTTT
NA	TRBV5-1	TRBJ2-1	NA	CASSLAGGPGQANNEQFF	TGCGCCAGCAGCTTGGCGGGGGGCCCGGGACAGGCGAACAATGAGCAGTTCTTC
NA	TRBV6-5	TRBJ2-4	TRBD1	CASSIQGAKNIQYF	TGTGCCAGCAGTATACAGGGGGCCAAAAACATTCAGTACTTC
NA	TRBV3-1/TRBV3-2	TRBJ2-5	NA	CASSPRTAQETQYF	TGTGCCAGCAGCCCCCGGACAGCCCAAGAGACCCAGTACTTC